What follows is one T cell receptor (beta chain) and its context. Treg sorting used a CD4+CD25+CD127-/low gate. After constant-region reverse-primer amplification, full-length variable regions underwent semi-nested PCR with Nested Universal Primer A. TCRdb ran MiXCR on the 5' RACE reads and lists one entry per CDR3 protein. The table includes fewer than 12,000 distinct CDR3 sequences, roughly 18% detected once. This CDR3 is 15 amino acids long. V lost 5 bases to trimming and J lost 2 bases; unmatched junction nucleotides: 9. The V gene's germline CDR1 is MNHEY and CDR2 SVGEGT. The sequence came from a female donor with breast cancer. This chain links TRBV6-2 or TRBV6-3 with TRBJ2-7; the match to TRBD1 covers 7 bases. The sequencing sample was made of Tregs sorted from a lymph node. CDR3 nucleotide sequence: TGTGCCAGCAGTCGGGCAGGGGGATGTACCTACGAGCAGTACTTC. Its translation: CASSRAGGCTYEQYF.